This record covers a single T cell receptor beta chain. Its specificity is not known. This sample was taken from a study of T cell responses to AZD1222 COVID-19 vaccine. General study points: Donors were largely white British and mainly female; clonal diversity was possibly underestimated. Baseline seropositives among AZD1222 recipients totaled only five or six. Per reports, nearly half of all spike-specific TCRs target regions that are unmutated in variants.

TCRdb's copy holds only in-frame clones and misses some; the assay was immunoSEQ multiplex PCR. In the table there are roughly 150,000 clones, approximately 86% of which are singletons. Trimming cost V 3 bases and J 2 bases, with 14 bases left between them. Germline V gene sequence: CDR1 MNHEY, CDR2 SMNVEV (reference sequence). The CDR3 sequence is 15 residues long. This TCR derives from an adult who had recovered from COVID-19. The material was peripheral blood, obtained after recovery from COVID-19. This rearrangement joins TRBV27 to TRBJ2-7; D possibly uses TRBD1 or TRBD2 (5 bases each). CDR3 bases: TGTGCCAGCAGTTTCCGGAGGACACAGGCCTACGAGCAGTACTTC. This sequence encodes CASSFRRTQAYEQYF.